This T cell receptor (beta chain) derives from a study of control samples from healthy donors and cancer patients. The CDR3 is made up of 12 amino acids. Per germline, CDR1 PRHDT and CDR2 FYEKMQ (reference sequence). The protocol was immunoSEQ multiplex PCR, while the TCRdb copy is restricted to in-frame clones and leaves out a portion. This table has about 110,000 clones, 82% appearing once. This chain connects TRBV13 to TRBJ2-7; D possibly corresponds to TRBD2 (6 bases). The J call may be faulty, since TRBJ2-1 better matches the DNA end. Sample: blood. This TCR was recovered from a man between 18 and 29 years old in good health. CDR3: CASSLRGNEQFF. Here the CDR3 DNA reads TGTGCCAGCAGCTTACGGGGGAATGAGCAGTTCTTC.